This entry describes one TCR beta chain. Its antigen is unknown. This entry is derived from a study of post-analysis software for immune sequencing data. Points from the study as a whole: Among roughly 5 TRBV segments more frequent in patients than controls were TRBV5-6, TRBV5-1 and TRBV20-1.

Prepared TCR beta cDNA libraries contained unique molecular identifiers. TCRdb redid the calling of the PCR reads with MiXCR, one entry per CDR3 protein. The repertoire has approximately 730,000 distinct CDR3 sequences, 46% of them found once; the top ten carry roughly 4.4%. V was pared by 8 bases and J by 0 bases, with 7 bases of the junction left unmatched. CDR3 length: 16 residues. Germline V gene data show CDR1 as LNHNV and CDR2 as YYDKDF (reference sequence). The sequencing input was blood. The TCR comes from a girl under 18 with multiple sclerosis. This chain uses TRBV15 with TRBJ2-2; 9 positions agree with TRBD1. The CDR3 nucleotides are TGTGCCACCCGGGACAGGGTAAAGGCGAACACCGGGGAGCTGTTTTTT. It codes for CATRDRVKANTGELFF.